The clone carrying this T cell receptor (beta chain) was observed many times. Its antigen is currently unknown. The CDR3 has 14 residues. In germline, CDR1 is SGHRS, CDR2 YFSETQ. V shed 2 bases and J shed 0 bases, with 5 bases lying between them. The sample is drawn from a study of T cells after yellow fever vaccination. Overall study: When fractions had low cell numbers, they were prepared with SMART-Seq v4 Ultra Low Input. Study-level findings and limits: Bulk-population clonotypes that are abundant could appear as contaminants in FACS-sorted repertoires.

TCRdb re-analysed the 5' RACE reads in MiXCR, keeping a single row per CDR3 protein. The repertoire holds under 300,000 distinct CDR3 sequences, with about 7% as singletons. The sequences come from CD4+ T cells sorted from PBMCs, collected 15 days after the yellow fever booster vaccination. This chain uses TRBV5-1 with TRBJ2-2; no reliable D call. The TCR was taken from a man aged 30 to 39 who received the YFV17D yellow fever vaccine. CDR3 nucleotide sequence: TGCGCCAGCAGCTTTGGCCCGAACACCGGGGAGCTGTTTTTT. It specifies CASSFGPNTGELFF.